This TCR beta chain was profiled in a study of sequential checkpoint blockade in melanoma. Looked up from germline, CDR1 is LNHDA and CDR2 is SQIVND (reference sequence). The CDR3 is made up of 14 amino acids. V was trimmed by 8 bases and J by 6 bases, leaving 17 bases between them. Libraries were prepared by immunoSEQ multiplex PCR; TCRdb keeps only in-frame clonotypes and omits some of them. The data contain 15,000 to 20,000 clones, roughly 71% of them singletons. Indicated treatment: randomized to nivolumab then ipilimumab (arm A) or the reverse (arm B). The sample here was CD8+ T cells sorted from blood (inferred from file names), taken from a patient given nivolumab and ipilimumab in sequence. This sequence was found in a human donor with melanoma. The chain has TRBV19 and TRBJ1-5, with D possibly TRBD1 on 6 matching bases. CDR3 protein: CASHVALGGQPQHF. The CDR3 DNA is TGTGCCAGTCATGTTGCGTTAGGGGGTCAGCCCCAGCATTTT.